One T cell receptor (beta chain) is described in this entry. In the study's own analysis: Estimates of nucleated cell counts were drawn from the amplification of reference gene primers. Sequencing used immunoSEQ multiplex PCR; TCRdb keeps in-frame clones, though not all of them. The D gene and trimming were derived from the DNA, and the V and J assignments and clone size from that table. The sample records a few hundred thousand clones, 85% being singletons. Participant age was about 18 to 95 years, and participants resided in around 24 US areas. Clinical history reported by participants formed the basis on which cohorts were assigned. The data originate from a study of blood T cell repertoires in COVID-19. CDR3 size: 16 residues. The ends lost 6 bases at V and 4 bases at J; junction bases unmatched: 13. CDR1 is GTSNPN, CDR2 SVGIG, per germline (reference sequence).

The origin of this receptor is a man between 35 and 55 years old who had recovered from COVID-19. The J gene is TRBJ2-5, the V gene TRBV30, with TRBD1 identical over 11 bases. The sequenced sample consisted of PBMCs or T cells enriched from blood (not recorded which). CDR3 bases: TGTGCCTGCCAGTTCAAAGCCGGGACAGGGGGAGAGACCCAGTACTTC. Amino acid sequence: CACQFKAGTGGETQYF. The variable domain in full, completed from reference TRBV30 and TRBJ2-5, reads SQTIHQWPATLVQPVGSPLSLECTVEGTSNPNLYWYRQAAGRGLQLLFYSVGIGQISSEVPQNLSASRPQDRQFILSSKKLLLSDSGFYLCACQFKAGTGGETQYFGPGTRLLVL.